The next 28 T cell receptor beta chains were all read from a single sample in a study of cytomegalovirus exposure and HLA in healthy donors. Assay used: immunoSEQ multiplex PCR; TCRdb lists only in-frame clones, some missing. The table has 130,000 to 150,000 clones, about 90% seen once; the top ten hold around 8%. The sequenced sample was PBMCs. The receptors originated from a woman under 30 in good health and CMV-seropositive.

This chain joins TRBV6-1 and TRBJ2-5; 7 nucleotides match TRBD1. The CDR3 has 12 amino acids. Unmatched junction bases numbered 1, after V lost 5 bases and J lost 4 bases. Germline CDR1 reads MNHNS; CDR2 reads SASEGT. The CDR3 bases are TGTGCCAGCAGTCCAGGGGGAGAGACCCAGTACTTC. Translation gives CASSPGGETQYF.

The chain combines TRBV4-2 with TRBJ1-6; TRBD1 matches 11 bases. CDR1 and CDR2 from the germline V gene are LGHNA and YNFKEQ. J gave up 10 bases and V 4 bases, and 3 bases lay outside the gene matches. There are 14 residues in the CDR3. The CDR3 here is CASSPGTGGSPLHF. DNA for the CDR3: TGTGCCAGCAGCCCCGGGACAGGGGGGTCACCCCTCCACTTT.

V gene TRBV6-1 combines with J gene TRBJ2-7; 7 positions match TRBD2. Germline CDR1 and CDR2: MNHNS and SASEGT. V trimming: 8 bases; J trimming: 6 bases; junction bases outside the gene matches: 13. CDR3 length: 14 amino acids. The DNA of the CDR3 is TGTGCCAGCTCCAGACTAGCCGTCCTCGGCGAGCAGTACTTC. Protein product: CASSRLAVLGEQYF.

V and J are TRBV27 and TRBJ2-1, with D perhaps matching TRBD2 (7 bases). CDR1 is MNHEY, CDR2 SMNVEV, per germline (reference sequence). There are 16 residues in the CDR3. Trimming took off 0 bases at V and 5 bases at J, with 14 bases between the two ends. As DNA, the CDR3 is TGTGCCAGCAGTTTATCGCGGGGGCGTTACAACAATGAGCAGTTCTTC. This encodes CASSLSRGRYNNEQFF.

As DNA, the CDR3 is TGCGCCAGCAGCCAAGATCGGGGTCTCAATGAGCAGTTCTTC. Protein: CASSQDRGLNEQFF. The chain is built from TRBV4-3 and TRBJ2-1; D is possibly TRBD2 (5 bases). CDR1 and CDR2 from the germline V gene are LGHNA and YSLEER. The CDR3 is 14 residues long. V lost 0 bases and J lost 6, with 9 bases in between.

This chain connects TRBV7-8 to TRBJ1-1; 9 bases are a match to TRBD1. The V and J ends lost 2 bases and 10 bases, in that order; junction bases with no gene match: 5. This CDR3 spans 13 amino acids. From germline, CDR1 is SGHVS and CDR2 FQNEAQ. The CDR3 DNA follows: TGTGCCAGCAGCTTATCTCCGGACAGGGGAGCTTTCTTT. It yields the protein CASSLSPDRGAFF.

The chain employs TRBV5-1 and TRBJ2-5; D perhaps matches TRBD2 (6 bases). V lost 2 bases and J 3 bases, leaving 11 bases between the germline ends. The CDR3 extends over 14 amino acids. In germline, CDR1 is SGHRS, CDR2 YFSETQ. The CDR3 DNA is TGCGCCAGCAGCTTCGGGACGGGGGAAGAGACCCAGTACTTC. Translated, it gives CASSFGTGEETQYF. Looking up the rest from reference TRBV5-1 and TRBJ2-5 gives the full variable domain: KAGVTQTPRYLIKTRGQQVTLSCSPISGHRSVSWYQQTPGQGLQFLFEYFSETQRNKGNFPGRFSGRQFSNSRSEMNVSTLELGDSALYLCASSFGTGEETQYFGPGTRLLVL.

The chain uses TRBV2 and TRBJ2-7, with 7 bases identical to TRBD2. The CDR3 is made up of 15 amino acids. Germline-derived CDR1 and CDR2 are SNHLY and FYNNEI. The V and J ends lost 3 bases and 0 bases, in that order; junction bases with no gene match: 5. This CDR3 is CASSERGSSSYEQYF. CDR3 nucleotide sequence: TGTGCCAGCAGTGAGCGGGGGAGTAGCTCCTACGAGCAGTACTTC. The full variable domain, in which reference TRBV2 and TRBJ2-7 provide the parts outside the CDR3, is EPEVTQTPSHQVTQMGQEVILRCVPISNHLYFYWYRQILGQKVEFLVSFYNNEISEKSEIFDDQFSVERPDGSNFTLKIRSTKLEDSAMYFCASSERGSSSYEQYFGPGTRLTVT.

This sequence joins TRBV15 and TRBJ1-2; unclear D gene. Germline lookup yields CDR1 LNHNV and CDR2 YYDKDF (reference sequence). V was shortened by 3 bases and J by 4 bases, with 12 bases between the two germline ends. CDR3 length: 14 amino acids. CDR3 sequence reads: CATSSESDSYGYTF. Written as DNA, the CDR3 is TGTGCCACCAGCAGTGAGTCAGACTCCTATGGCTACACCTTC. Using reference TRBV15 and TRBJ1-2 for the parts outside the CDR3, the full variable domain is DAMVIQNPRYQVTQFGKPVTLSCSQTLNHNVMYWYQQKSSQAPKLLFHYYDKDFNNEADTPDNFQSRRPNTSFCFLDIRSPGLGDTAMYLCATSSESDSYGYTFGSGTRLTVV.

The rearrangement links TRBV2 to TRBJ2-2; the D gene is possibly TRBD2 (5 bases). CDR1 SNHLY and CDR2 FYNNEI come from the germline V gene. CDR3 length: 16 residues. V lost 2 bases and J 3 bases, leaving 13 bases between the germline ends. Here the CDR3 reads CASSENGPGDTGELFF. The CDR3 DNA reads TGTGCCAGCAGTGAAAATGGACCCGGGGACACCGGGGAGCTGTTTTTT.

In DNA, the CDR3 is TGTGCCAGCAGACGGGACAGGGGTTCGCAGGGGATCTTCTTC. It yields the protein CASRRDRGSQGIFF. The chain couples TRBV6-4 to TRBJ2-1, with 10 bases matching TRBD1. This CDR3 comprises 14 residues. Germline V gives CDR1 MRHNA, CDR2 SNTAGT. With 6 bases clipped from V and 16 bases from J, the junction kept 15 bases outside the gene matches.

The rearrangement links TRBV13 to TRBJ1-6; D is perhaps TRBD1 (6 bases). CDR1 PRHDT and CDR2 FYEKMQ come from the germline V gene (reference sequence). Trimming took 5 bases from V and 14 from J, leaving 16 bases between them. The CDR3 totals 13 residues. The CDR3 loop is CASSPIDRSTLHF. The CDR3 DNA reads TGTGCCAGCAGCCCCATCGACAGGTCGACCCTCCACTTT.

This chain joins TRBV5-6 and TRBJ1-2, with 8 positions matching TRBD1. Per the germline V gene, CDR1 is SGHDT and CDR2 is YYEEEE. The CDR3 spans 15 residues. V shed 0 bases, J shed 4 bases, and the junction held 5 bases outside the gene matches. The DNA of the CDR3 is TGTGCCAGCAGCTTGGGGACAGGGATAACCTATGGCTACACCTTC. Translation gives CASSLGTGITYGYTF.

This clone occurred once. V gene TRBV19 combines with J gene TRBJ2-6, with a possible D match to TRBD1 (5 bases). The CDR3 runs to 17 residues. The V gene's germline CDR1 is LNHDA and CDR2 SQIVND (reference sequence). V was clipped by 4 bases and J by 0 bases, with 13 bases between them. The CDR3 DNA reads as TGTGCCAGTAGTAGACCACGACAGAGCTCTGGGGCCAACGTCCTGACTTTC. It codes for CASSRPRQSSGANVLTF.

The chain carries TRBV6-5 and TRBJ2-7, with D tentatively TRBD1 (5 bases). V was clipped by 4 bases and J by 3 bases, with 10 bases between them. CDR3 length: 13 residues. The germline CDR1 and CDR2 sequences are MNHEY and SVGAGI. The CDR3 protein is CASSFFQGYEQYF. In nucleotides, the CDR3 is TGTGCCAGCAGTTTTTTCCAGGGCTACGAGCAGTACTTC.

Of note for this clone: A junction boundary mismatches the germline segment, possibly from a read error. The rearrangement joins TRBV7-7 to TRBJ1-4; 7 bases are a match to TRBD1. CDR3 size: 14 residues. Per germline, CDR1 SSHAT and CDR2 FNYEAQ (reference sequence). CDR3 nucleotides: TGTGCTAGCAGCACGGACAGGTCTAATGAAAAACTGTTTTTT. Its translation is CASSTDRSNEKLFF.

This chain connects TRBV5-1 to TRBJ2-5; TRBD2 matches 8 bases. Looked up from germline, CDR1 is SGHRS and CDR2 is YFSETQ. This CDR3 has 16 residues. Losses at the gene ends were 2 bases for V and 2 bases for J; bases not matched to a gene: 8. CDR3 residues: CASSFTSGVRQETQYF. Written as DNA, the CDR3 is TGCGCCAGCAGCTTCACTAGCGGAGTTCGACAAGAGACCCAGTACTTC. The full variable domain, completed using reference TRBV5-1 and TRBJ2-5, is KAGVTQTPRYLIKTRGQQVTLSCSPISGHRSVSWYQQTPGQGLQFLFEYFSETQRNKGNFPGRFSGRQFSNSRSEMNVSTLELGDSALYLCASSFTSGVRQETQYFGPGTRLLVL.

The CDR3 here is CASSQALAGVNNEQFF. The CDR3 DNA reads as TGTGCCAGCAGCCAAGCTCTAGCGGGGGTGAACAATGAGCAGTTCTTC. The genes are TRBV4-2 and TRBJ2-1; 10 bases are a match to TRBD2. Losses at the gene ends were 1 base for V and 5 bases for J; bases not matched to a gene: 5. Germline CDR1 and CDR2: LGHNA and YNFKEQ. The CDR3 loop spans 16 amino acids.

This sequence joins TRBV25-1 and TRBJ1-1; 8 bases map to TRBD1. Germline V gene sequence: CDR1 MGHDK, CDR2 SYGVNS. With 5 bases clipped from V and 1 base from J, the junction kept 15 bases outside the gene matches. The CDR3 loop spans 18 amino acids. The CDR3 reads CASSITGTGSAGNTEAFF. DNA of the CDR3: TGTGCCAGCAGTATTACCGGGACAGGTTCCGCAGGGAACACTGAAGCTTTCTTT.

The rearrangement joins TRBV7-2 to TRBJ1-6; 10 bases are shared with TRBD1. The V and J ends lost 1 base and 14 bases, in that order; junction bases with no gene match: 8. CDR3 length equals 15 residues. Germline CDR1 and CDR2: SGHTA and FQGNSA. In DNA form, the CDR3 reads TGTGCCAGCAGCTTAGATGGGACAGGGGTTCGAGCCCTCCACTTT. Residues: CASSLDGTGVRALHF.

V gene TRBV27 combines with J gene TRBJ1-5; D call uncertain. Trimming shortened V by 5 bases and J by 2 bases, and 13 bases separated the two germline ends. Looked up from germline, CDR1 is MNHEY and CDR2 is SMNVEV (reference sequence). The CDR3 contains 15 residues. CDR3 sequence (DNA): TGTGCCAGCAGTCCCTCCGAGGTCGGCAATCAGCCCCAGCATTTT. Translating gives CASSPSEVGNQPQHF.

This sequence joins TRBV6-5 and TRBJ2-7, with D tentatively TRBD2 (5 bases). V gave up 5 bases and J gave up 1 base, with 9 bases separating them. CDR3 length: 13 amino acids. Germline lookup yields CDR1 MNHEY and CDR2 SVGAGI. The CDR3 is CASSKTISYEQYF. The DNA of the CDR3 is TGTGCCAGCAGTAAGACTATTTCCTACGAGCAGTACTTC.

This clone was observed once. The CDR3 loop is CASSPNDRGAKNIQYF. As DNA, the CDR3 is TGTGCCAGCAGCCCGAATGACAGGGGAGCCAAAAACATTCAGTACTTC. This chain joins TRBV28 and TRBJ2-4, with 8 positions matching TRBD1. This CDR3 comprises 16 residues. Per germline, CDR1 MDHEN and CDR2 SYDVKM. The V segment lost 6 bases and the J segment 0 bases; nucleotides outside the gene matches: 7. Supplemented by reference TRBV28 and TRBJ2-4, the full variable domain reads DVKVTQSSRYLVKRTGEKVFLECVQDMDHENMFWYRQDPGLGLRLIYFSYDVKMKEKGDIPEGYSVSREKKERFSLILESASTNQTSMYLCASSPNDRGAKNIQYFGAGTRLSVL.

The V gene is TRBV2, the J gene TRBJ2-3, with D perhaps matching TRBD1 (5 bases). CDR1 is SNHLY, CDR2 FYNNEI, per germline. CDR3 length: 13 amino acids. The V and J ends lost 7 bases and 2 bases respectively, with 10 bases between them. Here the CDR3 DNA reads TGTGCCAGCATGCGGACATTCACAGATACGCAGTATTTT. It codes for CASMRTFTDTQYF.

The V gene is TRBV5-4, the J gene TRBJ2-1; 9 bases match TRBD1. The V gene's germline CDR1 is SGHNT and CDR2 YYREEE (reference sequence). V was pared by 4 bases and J by 1 base, with 6 bases of the junction left unmatched. The CDR3 contains 16 residues. The CDR3 sequence: CASSARQGVSYNEQFF. The CDR3 bases are TGTGCCAGCAGCGCCCGACAGGGGGTATCCTACAATGAGCAGTTCTTC.

V and J are TRBV28 and TRBJ1-5, with D perhaps TRBD1 (5 bases). CDR1 and CDR2 from the germline V gene are MDHEN and SYDVKM. The CDR3 spans 14 residues. V was cut by 3 bases and J by 4 bases, with 10 bases left in between. This chain's CDR3 is CASSFGGTNQPQHF. The CDR3 DNA follows: TGTGCCAGCAGTTTCGGGGGAACGAATCAGCCCCAGCATTTT.

V gene TRBV5-1 combines with J gene TRBJ2-3; D is possibly TRBD2 (6 bases). The V gene lost 3 bases and the J gene lost 2 bases, with 10 bases spanning the gap. The CDR3 totals 14 residues. Germline CDR1 reads SGHRS; CDR2 reads YFSETQ. This chain's CDR3 is CASSYGRNTDTQYF. The CDR3, as DNA: TGCGCCAGCAGCTACGGGAGAAACACAGATACGCAGTATTTT.

V is TRBV10-1 and J is TRBJ2-2, with D perhaps TRBD2 (6 bases). This CDR3 is built from 16 residues. Per germline, CDR1 WNHNN and CDR2 SYGVQD (reference sequence). V lost 6 bases and J 6 bases, leaving 20 bases between the germline ends. CDR3 region: CASSAGGWEAAGELFF. In nucleotides, the CDR3 is TGCGCCAGCAGCGCCGGTGGGTGGGAGGCGGCCGGGGAGCTGTTTTTT.